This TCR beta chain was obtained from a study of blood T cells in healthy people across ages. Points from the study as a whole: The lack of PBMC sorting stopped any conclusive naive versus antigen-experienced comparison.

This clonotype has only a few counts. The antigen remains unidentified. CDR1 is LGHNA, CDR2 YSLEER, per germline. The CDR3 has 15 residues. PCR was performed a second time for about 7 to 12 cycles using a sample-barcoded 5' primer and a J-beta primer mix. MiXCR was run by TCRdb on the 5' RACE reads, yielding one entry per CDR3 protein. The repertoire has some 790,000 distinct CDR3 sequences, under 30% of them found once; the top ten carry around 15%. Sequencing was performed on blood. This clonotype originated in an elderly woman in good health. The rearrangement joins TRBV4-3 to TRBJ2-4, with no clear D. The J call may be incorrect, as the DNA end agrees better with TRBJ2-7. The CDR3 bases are TGCGCCAGCAGCCAAGAAGGTAGCACCCTCTACGAGCAGTACTTC. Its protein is CASSQEGSTLYEQYF.